This T cell receptor (beta chain) stems from a study of blood T cell repertoires in COVID-19. The overall study: Samples taken during acute and convalescent COVID-19 were collected in the United States, Italy and Spain.

This clone was seen a few times. In the original workflow: Quantification of nucleated cells was approximated via reference gene primer amplification. TCRdb's table, derived via immunoSEQ multiplex PCR, lists solely in-frame clones and lacks some. The DNA gave D and trimming, while V, J and clone size come from that table. The repertoire has roughly 100,000 clones, 89% of them found once; the top ten carry roughly 3.5%. Germline-derived CDR1 and CDR2 are LGHDT and YNNKEL (reference sequence). The germline V and J ends were trimmed by 0 bases and 3 bases, with 23 bases remaining between them. This CDR3 region has 19 residues.

The chain recombines TRBV3-1 (or the pseudogene TRBV3-2) with TRBJ1-1, with D tentatively TRBD1 (6 bases). The receptor comes from a woman in her sixties or seventies with acute or convalescent COVID-19. The sequenced sample was peripheral blood. Here the CDR3 reads CASSQDKWNRAGKDTEAFF. CDR3 coding DNA: TGTGCCAGCAGCCAAGATAAATGGAACAGGGCCGGGAAGGACACTGAAGCTTTCTTT.